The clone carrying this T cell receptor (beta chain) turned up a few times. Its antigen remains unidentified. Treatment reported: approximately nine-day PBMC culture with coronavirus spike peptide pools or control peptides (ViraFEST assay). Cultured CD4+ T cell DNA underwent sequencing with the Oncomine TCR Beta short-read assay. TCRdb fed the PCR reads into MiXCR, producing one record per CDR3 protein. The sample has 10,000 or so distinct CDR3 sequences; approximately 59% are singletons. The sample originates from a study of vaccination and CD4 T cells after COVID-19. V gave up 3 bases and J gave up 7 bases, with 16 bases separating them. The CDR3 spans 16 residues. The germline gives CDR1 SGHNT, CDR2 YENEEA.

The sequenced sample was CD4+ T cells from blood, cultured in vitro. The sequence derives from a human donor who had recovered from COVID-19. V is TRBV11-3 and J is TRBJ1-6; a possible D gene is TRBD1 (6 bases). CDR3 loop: CASSLRGGDPNSPLHF. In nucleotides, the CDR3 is TGTGCCAGCAGCTTGAGAGGGGGGGACCCAAATTCACCCCTCCACTTT.